This TCR beta chain was sequenced during a study of identical twins. Template switching supplied a universal primer site; unique molecular identifiers were carried on the cDNA. Each CDR3 protein gets one entry after TCRdb re-called the 5' RACE reads with MiXCR. The data hold hundreds of thousands of distinct CDR3 sequences, with around 6.1% observed a single time. This clonotype was detected a few times. What it binds is unknown. Whole-study findings and limits: The study found excess low generation probability among twin-shared out-of-frame alpha sequences. Models came in too low on out-of-frame TCR alpha sharing in monozygotic twins.

Sequenced sample: naive T cells sorted from blood. The clonotype originates from a man aged 18 to 29 in good health.

This CDR3 is CASSLVGQGPGRADTQYF. CDR3 DNA: TGTGCCAGCAGTTTAGTGGGACAGGGTCCGGGGCGGGCAGATACGCAGTATTTT. The chain links TRBV27 to TRBJ2-3, with 9 bases lining up with TRBD1. The CDR3 runs 18 residues. CDR1 and CDR2 from the germline V gene are MNHEY and SMNVEV (reference sequence). The V and J ends lost 2 bases and 4 bases, in that order; junction bases with no gene match: 13.